This TCR beta chain was obtained from a study of cytomegalovirus exposure and HLA in healthy donors. Amplification used 60 Vbeta primers and 13 Jbeta primers. As processed by the authors: An analysis that came later counted some 80 million unique TCR beta chains, approximately 10 million shared. Here immunoSEQ multiplex PCR was the method, and the copy in TCRdb shows in-frame clones only, minus some. V and J calls and clone size come straight from that table; D and trimming were deduced from the DNA. There are roughly 160,000 clones in the sample; roughly 80% occur only once, and roughly an eighth lies in the top ten. CDR3 length: 15 residues. Germline assignment: CDR1 MDHEN and CDR2 SYDVKM. The junction had 8 bases not matched to a gene; V was cut back by 6 bases and J by 4 bases.

V and J are TRBV28 and TRBJ2-3, with 9 bases that match TRBD2. Sequencing was done on a sample of PBMCs. This sequence was found in a woman between 50 and 59 years old in good health and CMV-seronegative. In DNA form, the CDR3 reads TGTGCCAGCAGATTAGCGGGAGAGGGGGCAGATACGCAGTATTTT. It translates to CASRLAGEGADTQYF.